Listed below are T cell receptor beta chains from one sample, sequenced in a study of blood T cell repertoires in COVID-19. Data came from immunoSEQ multiplex PCR; TCRdb stores just in-frame clones and leaves some out. The table records fewer than 400,000 clones, over 85% of them present only once. The sequenced material came from peripheral blood. The receptors derive from a woman aged 25-40 years with COVID-19, enrolled during active disease. CDR3s include the opening cysteine and the closing phenylalanine or tryptophan. Each record gives: V gene, D gene, J gene, clone size, CDR3 protein, CDR3 DNA. A D gene is named only where the DNA matches it firmly. The listing skips clone size in some rows; elsewhere it reads once, few, many or a size class.

>TRBV19|-|TRBJ2-2|once
CASSTTGTPGTGELFF
TGTGCCAGTAGTACCACGGGAACTCCGGGCACCGGGGAGCTGTTTTTT
>TRBV19|TRBD1|TRBJ1-5|-
CASSRGLQPQHF
TGTGCCAGTAGCAGGGGGCTACAGCCCCAGCATTTT
>TRBV18|TRBD1|TRBJ1-4|-
CASSPRQGRPEKLFF
TGTGCCAGCTCACCGAGACAGGGACGGCCCGAAAAACTGTTTTTT
>TRBV9|TRBD2|TRBJ2-3|once
CASSVGTSESTDTQYF
TGTGCCAGCAGCGTAGGGACTAGCGAGAGCACAGATACGCAGTATTTT
>TRBV7-8|-|TRBJ1-2|-
CASSLDSAGPYTF
TGTGCCAGCAGCTTAGACTCGGCAGGGCCCTACACCTTC
>TRBV19|-|TRBJ1-6|-
CASSRGGSSYNSPLHF
TGTGCCAGTAGTAGGGGCGGGAGCTCCTATAATTCACCCCTCCACTTT
>TRBV6-2/TRBV6-3|TRBD1|TRBJ2-1|-
CASSHRTGHVSLF
TGTGCCAGCAGTCATCGGACAGGCCACGTTTCGCTCTTC
>TRBV6-2/TRBV6-3|-|TRBJ1-5|-
CASSNGGGYLPQHF
TGTGCCAGCAGCAACGGGGGGGGATATCTGCCCCAGCATTTT
>TRBV7-2|-|TRBJ2-7|-
CASSLAKQYEQYF
TGTGCCAGCAGCTTAGCCAAACAATACGAGCAGTACTTC
>TRBV5-1|TRBD2|TRBJ2-5|-
CASSSRTSGVAETQYF
TGCGCCAGCAGCTCCCGGACTAGCGGGGTGGCGGAGACCCAGTACTTC
>TRBV5-4|TRBD1|TRBJ1-4|-
CASSSMTGNEKLFF
TGTGCCAGCAGCTCCATGACAGGGAATGAAAAACTGTTTTTT
>TRBV24-1|TRBD2|TRBJ2-1|-
CATSEVGLAGGMEQFF
TGTGCCACCAGTGAGGTGGGACTAGCGGGGGGGATGGAGCAGTTCTTC
>TRBV5-4|TRBD1|TRBJ1-2|many
CASSLDRGYSRYGYTF
TGTGCCAGCAGCTTGGACAGGGGCTACTCCCGCTATGGCTACACCTTC
>TRBV28|-|TRBJ1-5|-
CASSSGQPNQPQHF
TGTGCCAGCAGTTCTGGACAGCCTAATCAGCCCCAGCATTTT
>TRBV3-1/TRBV3-2|TRBD1|TRBJ1-1|-
CASSHGQGWVSTEAFF
TGTGCCAGCAGCCATGGACAGGGTTGGGTTAGCACTGAAGCTTTCTTT
>TRBV18|TRBD1|TRBJ1-5|-
CASSPTGVGNQPQHF
TGTGCCAGCTCACCTACAGGGGTTGGCAATCAGCCCCAGCATTTT
>TRBV30|-|TRBJ2-5|-
CAWSVVGGTAQETQYF
TGTGCCTGGAGTGTAGTAGGCGGGACAGCACAAGAGACCCAGTACTTC
>TRBV5-4|-|TRBJ2-7|-
CASSRALTYEQYF
TGTGCCAGCAGCAGAGCTCTCACCTACGAGCAGTACTTC
>TRBV2|-|TRBJ2-2|-
CASRRQQGRNTGELFF
TGTGCCAGCAGGAGGCAACAGGGCCGGAACACCGGGGAGCTGTTTTTT
>TRBV7-8|-|TRBJ2-2|-
CASRDNANTGELFF
TGTGCCAGCAGGGACAACGCGAACACCGGGGAGCTGTTTTTT
>TRBV18|-|TRBJ2-5|-
CASSPPLEWVQYF
TGTGCCAGCTCACCACCTTTGGAGTGGGTCCAGTACTTC
>TRBV7-2|-|TRBJ1-5|-
CASSDYNQPQHF
TGTGCCAGCAGCGACTACAATCAGCCCCAGCATTTT
>TRBV19|TRBD2|TRBJ2-3|-
CASSTLADPTDTQYF
TGTGCCAGTAGTACCCTAGCGGACCCCACAGATACGCAGTATTTT
>TRBV5-1|TRBD1|TRBJ1-1|-
CASSLEGTGGVAEAFF
TGCGCCAGCAGCTTGGAGGGGACAGGGGGAGTTGCTGAAGCTTTCTTT
>TRBV4-1|-|TRBJ2-7|-
CASSPNSPFGEQYF
TGCGCCAGCAGCCCCAACTCGCCGTTCGGCGAGCAGTACTTC
>TRBV19|-|TRBJ1-2|-
CASSIDGQPNVFGYTF
TGTGCCAGTAGTATAGACGGACAGCCCAATGTTTTCGGCTACACCTTC
>TRBV27|-|TRBJ2-1|-
CASRLWGGPNNEQFF
TGTGCCAGCAGATTATGGGGGGGCCCGAACAATGAGCAGTTCTTC